This T cell receptor (beta chain) was retrieved from a study of T-cell memory formation after mild COVID-19. About the study: Clusters were largely donor specific.

UMIs and sample barcodes were carried by the TCR alpha and TCR beta cDNA libraries that 5'RACE produced using constant-segment primers. MiXCR was run by TCRdb on the 5' RACE reads, yielding one entry per CDR3 protein. The sample records around 300,000 distinct CDR3 sequences, under 15% being singletons. Germline loops: CDR1 MNHEY, CDR2 SMNVEV (reference sequence). V gave up 5 bases and J gave up 5 bases, with 16 bases separating them. CDR3 size: 15 residues. Findings and limits, study-wide: CD4+ bias marked clones expanding day 15 to 37, unlike balanced contracting clones. Memory sampled before infection contained some responding clones, suggesting cross-reactive memory joined.

As regards this clonotype: Its antigen is currently unknown.

This chain connects TRBV27 to TRBJ1-5; tentative D call: TRBD1 (6 bases). The TCR sequence derives from a man between 18 and 29 years old who had mild COVID-19 (a few samples of this study predate the infection). Cell type and time point are not known. The sequencing sample was made of PBMCs or a T cell subset sorted from them (not recorded which). The CDR3 DNA is TGTGCCAGCAGTCGCAAGGGAGGGGGGGATCAGCCCCAGCATTTT. Encoded protein: CASSRKGGGDQPQHF.